The 17 T cell receptor beta chains presented below share a single source sample, sequenced in a study of T cell repertoires in ileal Crohn's disease. TCRdb keeps only in-frame clones here, not all; method: immunoSEQ multiplex PCR. Among some 17,000 clones listed, 88% were seen once. The sequencing input was ileal tissue. These receptors came from an adult with Crohn's disease.

This sequence joins TRBV27 and TRBJ2-7, with TRBD2 matching over 10 bases. CDR3 length: 16 residues. CDR1 and CDR2 from the germline V gene are MNHEY and SMNVEV (reference sequence). Trimming removed 8 bases from V and 3 bases from J; junction bases left unmatched: 13. DNA for the CDR3: TGTGCCAGCTCGCACCCTAACAGCGGGAGGGTCTACGAGCAGTACTTC. Protein sequence: CASSHPNSGRVYEQYF.

V usage is TRBV6-5 and J usage is TRBJ2-3; 11 nucleotides line up with TRBD2. Per germline, CDR1 MNHEY and CDR2 SVGAGI. V lost 2 bases to trimming and J lost 7 bases; unmatched junction nucleotides: 5. CDR3 size: 15 residues. The CDR3 spells CASSYVGTSGNTQYF. CDR3 coding DNA: TGTGCCAGCAGTTACGTTGGGACTAGCGGCAATACGCAGTATTTT.

The rearrangement joins TRBV5-1 to TRBJ2-3; 11 bases line up with TRBD2. Trimming at V came to 4 bases and at J to 3 bases, leaving 7 bases not matched to a gene. The CDR3 consists of 16 residues. Germline loops: CDR1 SGHRS, CDR2 YFSETQ. The CDR3 here is CASSGRLAGITDTQYF. The CDR3 coding sequence is TGCGCCAGCAGCGGACGACTAGCGGGAATAACAGATACGCAGTATTTT.

The V gene is TRBV18, the J gene TRBJ2-7; 12 nucleotides agree with TRBD1. CDR1 is KGHSH and CDR2 is LQKENI in the germline V gene. The CDR3 contains 17 residues. The J segment lost 7 bases and the V segment lost 4 bases, leaving 14 bases of the junction unmatched. CDR3 sequence: CASSLHAPGQGAWEQYF. CDR3 bases: TGTGCCAGCTCACTGCACGCCCCGGGACAGGGGGCGTGGGAGCAGTACTTC.

This chain joins TRBV27 and TRBJ1-2, with TRBD1 matching 10 bases. Germline assignment: CDR1 MNHEY and CDR2 SMNVEV (reference sequence). The V and J ends lost 4 bases and 6 bases, in that order; junction bases with no gene match: 5. The CDR3 is 14 amino acids. CDR3 nucleotides: TGTGCCAGCAGTTCCCCAGGACAGGGGGATGGCTACACCTTC. Translated: CASSSPGQGDGYTF.

The genes are TRBV7-6 and TRBJ2-6; 9 positions match TRBD1. Germline lookup yields CDR1 SGHVS and CDR2 FNYEAQ. Germline trimming cut 1 base from V and 2 bases from J; bases unmatched to any gene: 12. CDR3 length equals 20 residues. The CDR3 sequence: CASSLGPGGQGSTGANVLTF. CDR3 bases: TGTGCCAGCAGCTTAGGGCCGGGGGGACAGGGCAGTACTGGGGCCAACGTCCTGACTTTC.

V and J are TRBV6-5 and TRBJ1-1, with no clear D. CDR1 and CDR2 (germline): MNHEY, SVGAGI. The CDR3 loop spans 13 amino acids. The V end lost 0 bases, the J end lost 3 bases, and 5 bases lay between the germline ends. CDR3 in DNA: TGTGCCAGCAGTTACTCGAGGGACACTGAAGCTTTCTTT. The encoded protein is CASSYSRDTEAFF.

CDR3: CASSQGGETQYF. CDR3 nucleotide sequence: TGTGCCAGCAGCCAGGGGGGAGAGACCCAGTACTTC. The chain links TRBV7-8 to TRBJ2-5, with D perhaps matching TRBD1 (7 bases). Germline V CDR1 and CDR2: SGHVS, FQNEAQ. The CDR3 consists of 12 residues. Trimming took 5 bases from V and 4 from J, leaving 8 bases between them.

The genes are TRBV10-1 and TRBJ2-7; TRBD1 agrees at 7 bases. CDR3 length equals 13 residues. CDR1 is WNHNN and CDR2 is SYGVQD in the germline V gene (reference sequence). Losses at the gene ends were 5 bases for V and 3 bases for J; bases not matched to a gene: 4. The CDR3 protein is CASSRQGSYEQYF. CDR3 DNA: TGCGCCAGCAGTCGACAGGGAAGCTACGAGCAGTACTTC.

The chain uses TRBV28 and TRBJ2-7, with 9 bases fitting TRBD1. The length of the CDR3 is 12 residues. In germline, CDR1 is MDHEN, CDR2 SYDVKM. Germline trimming cut 6 bases from V and 4 bases from J; bases unmatched to any gene: 1. CDR3: CASRTGGYEQYF. Written as DNA, the CDR3 is TGTGCCAGCAGGACAGGGGGTTACGAGCAGTACTTC.

The chain employs TRBV2 and TRBJ2-3; 9 nucleotides align to TRBD1. Per the germline V gene, CDR1 is SNHLY and CDR2 is FYNNEI. CDR3 length: 16 residues. The V gene end was trimmed by 5 bases and the J gene end by 2 bases; junction bases not matched to a gene: 8. DNA for the CDR3: TGTGCCAGCAGTCTGAACAGGGGGCAGAACACAGATACGCAGTATTTT. Amino acids: CASSLNRGQNTDTQYF.

V gene TRBV5-1 combines with J gene TRBJ2-1; 7 bases are a match to TRBD2. CDR3 length equals 14 residues. Trimming took 7 bases from V and 10 from J; bases not matched to a gene: 14. The germline gives CDR1 SGHRS, CDR2 YFSETQ. This chain's CDR3 is CASQRASGEQEQFF. The CDR3 DNA follows: TGCGCCAGCCAGAGAGCTAGCGGAGAGCAGGAGCAGTTCTTC.

The rearrangement links TRBV11-3 to TRBJ2-3, with 10 bases that match TRBD2. The CDR3 contains 15 residues. The germline V gene has CDR1 SGHNT and CDR2 YENEEA. The V gene end was trimmed by 4 bases and the J gene end by 4 bases; junction bases not matched to a gene: 5. The CDR3 loop reads CASSSLAGEPDTQYF. The CDR3 bases are TGTGCCAGCAGCTCCCTAGCGGGAGAACCAGATACGCAGTATTTT. Full variable domain (outside the CDR3, taken from reference TRBV11-3 and TRBJ2-3): EAGVVQSPRYKIIEKKQPVAFWCNPISGHNTLYWYLQNLGQGPELLIRYENEEAVDDSQLPKDRFSAERLKGVDSTLKIQPAELGDSAVYLCASSSLAGEPDTQYFGPGTRLTVL.

The V and J genes are TRBV5-1 and TRBJ2-7; 9 nucleotides align to TRBD1. CDR3 length: 16 amino acids. V trimming: 4 bases; J trimming: 4 bases; junction bases outside the gene matches: 12. Per the germline V gene, CDR1 is SGHRS and CDR2 is YFSETQ. CDR3 loop: CASSPLEGQGSYEQYF. CDR3 DNA sequence: TGCGCCAGCAGCCCCCTGGAGGGACAGGGTTCGTACGAGCAGTACTTC.

V is TRBV5-5 and J is TRBJ2-2; 8 bases match TRBD1. Germline V gene sequence: CDR1 SGHKS, CDR2 YYEKEE (reference sequence). The CDR3 length is 15 residues. V lost 4 bases to trimming and J lost 2 bases; unmatched junction nucleotides: 4. The CDR3 DNA follows: TGTGCCAGCAGCAGGACAGGGCTCAACACCGGGGAGCTGTTTTTT. It codes for CASSRTGLNTGELFF. Complete variable domain (other parts from reference TRBV5-5 and TRBJ2-2): DAGVTQSPTHLIKTRGQQVTLRCSPISGHKSVSWYQQVLGQGPQFIFQYYEKEERGRGNFPDRFSARQFPNYSSELNVNALLLGDSALYLCASSRTGLNTGELFFGEGSRLTVL.

The DNA of the CDR3 is TGCGCCAGCAGCCCCCGGGACAGGTCATCAGATACGCAGTATTTT. Its protein product is CASSPRDRSSDTQYF. The rearrangement joins TRBV4-1 to TRBJ2-3, with 8 bases identical to TRBD1. V gave up 4 bases and J gave up 4 bases; unmatched junction bases: 7. The germline V gene encodes CDR1 MGHRA and CDR2 YSYEKL. This CDR3 spans 15 amino acids.

The chain recombines TRBV10-1 with TRBJ2-2; 8 bases are shared with TRBD1. V gave up 0 bases and J gave up 1 base; unmatched junction bases: 1. The germline CDR1 and CDR2 sequences are WNHNN and SYGVQD (reference sequence). The CDR3 has 16 amino acids. The CDR3 spells CASSESGTGNTGELFF. In nucleotides, the CDR3 is TGCGCCAGCAGTGAGTCCGGGACAGGGAACACCGGGGAGCTGTTTTTT.